This TCR beta chain was sequenced in a study of blood T cell repertoires in COVID-19. Looking at the study overall: Samples taken during acute and convalescent COVID-19 were collected in the United States, Italy and Spain. T cells, B-cell-depleted T cells, or PBMCs provided the cDNA or gDNA that served as material.

This CDR3 is 15 amino acids long. V shed 6 bases and J shed 0 bases, with 11 bases lying between them. In germline, CDR1 is MNHEY, CDR2 SMNVEV (reference sequence). Per the original methods: For nucleated cells, counts were estimated from reference gene primer amplification. Produced via immunoSEQ multiplex PCR; TCRdb's table is partial and in-frame only. V and J calls and clone size are as listed in that table; D and trimming were resolved from the DNA. This sample has about 98,000 clones, with about four fifths found just once. This chain connects TRBV27 to TRBJ2-2; D ambiguous. The sequencing input was peripheral blood. This clonotype was sampled from an older man with acute or convalescent COVID-19. The CDR3 loop is CASRGADSNTGELFF. The CDR3 DNA sequence: TGTGCCAGCAGGGGTGCCGACTCGAACACCGGGGAGCTGTTTTTT.